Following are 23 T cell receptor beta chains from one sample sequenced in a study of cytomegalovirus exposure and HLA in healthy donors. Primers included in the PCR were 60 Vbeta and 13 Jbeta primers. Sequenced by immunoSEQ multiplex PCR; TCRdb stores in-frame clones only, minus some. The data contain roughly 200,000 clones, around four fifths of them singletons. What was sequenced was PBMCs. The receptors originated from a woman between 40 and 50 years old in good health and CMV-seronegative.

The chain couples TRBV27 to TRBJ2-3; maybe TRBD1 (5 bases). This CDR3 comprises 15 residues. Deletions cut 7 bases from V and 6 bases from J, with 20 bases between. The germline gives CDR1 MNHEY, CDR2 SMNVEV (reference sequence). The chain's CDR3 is CASKNSGWAGDTQYF. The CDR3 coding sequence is TGTGCCAGCAAAAACTCCGGTTGGGCAGGGGATACGCAGTATTTT.

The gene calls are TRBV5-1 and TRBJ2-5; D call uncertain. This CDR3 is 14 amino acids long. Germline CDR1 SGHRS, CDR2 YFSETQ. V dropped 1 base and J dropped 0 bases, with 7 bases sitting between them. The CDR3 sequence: CASSLTRYQETQYF. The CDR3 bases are TGCGCCAGCAGCTTGACCCGGTACCAAGAGACCCAGTACTTC.

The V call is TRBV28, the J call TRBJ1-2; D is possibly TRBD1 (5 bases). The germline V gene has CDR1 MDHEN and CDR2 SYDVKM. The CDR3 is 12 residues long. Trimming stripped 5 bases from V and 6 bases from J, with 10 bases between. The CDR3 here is CASSPGGDGYTF. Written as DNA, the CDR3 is TGTGCCAGCAGTCCCGGGGGAGATGGCTACACCTTC.

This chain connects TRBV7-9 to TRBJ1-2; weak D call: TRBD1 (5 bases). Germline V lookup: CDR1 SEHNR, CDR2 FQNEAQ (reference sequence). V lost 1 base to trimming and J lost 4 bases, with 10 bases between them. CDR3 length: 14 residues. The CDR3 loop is CASSLGTGIYGYTF. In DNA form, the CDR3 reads TGTGCCAGCAGCTTAGGCACAGGTATCTATGGCTACACCTTC. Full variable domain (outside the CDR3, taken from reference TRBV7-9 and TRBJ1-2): DTGVSQNPRHKITKRGQNVTFRCDPISEHNRLYWYRQTLGQGPEFLTYFQNEAQLEKSRLLSDRFSAERPKGSFSTLEIQRTEQGDSAMYLCASSLGTGIYGYTFGSGTRLTVV.

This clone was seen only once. CDR3 in amino acids: CASSESRAQETQYF. For the CDR3, the DNA is TGCGCCAGCAGTGAATCCAGGGCACAAGAGACCCAGTACTTC. The chain links TRBV10-1 to TRBJ2-5; D may be TRBD1 (5 bases). In germline, CDR1 is WNHNN, CDR2 SYGVQD (reference sequence). The CDR3 loop spans 14 amino acids. V was cut by 3 bases and J by 2 bases, with 10 bases left in between.

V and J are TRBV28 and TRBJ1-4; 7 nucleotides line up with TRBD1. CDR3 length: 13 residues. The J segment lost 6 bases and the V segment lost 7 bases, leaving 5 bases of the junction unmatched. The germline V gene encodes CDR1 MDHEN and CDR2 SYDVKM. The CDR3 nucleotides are TGTGCCAGCAACTTCCAGGGGGATGAAAAACTGTTTTTT. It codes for CASNFQGDEKLFF.

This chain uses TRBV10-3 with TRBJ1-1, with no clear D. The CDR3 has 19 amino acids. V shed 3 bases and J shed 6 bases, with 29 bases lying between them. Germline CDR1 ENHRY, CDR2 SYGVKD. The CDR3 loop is CAISDFQRYREEWLAEAFF. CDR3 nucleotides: TGTGCCATCAGTGATTTTCAGCGGTACCGTGAAGAGTGGCTTGCTGAAGCTTTCTTT.

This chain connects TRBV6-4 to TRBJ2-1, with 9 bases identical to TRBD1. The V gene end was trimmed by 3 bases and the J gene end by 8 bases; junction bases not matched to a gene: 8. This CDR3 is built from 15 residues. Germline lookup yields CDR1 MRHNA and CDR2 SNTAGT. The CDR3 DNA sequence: TGTGCCAGCAGTGAACAGGGGGCGAGGGTCCATGAGCAGTTCTTC. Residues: CASSEQGARVHEQFF.

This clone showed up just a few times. The CDR3 DNA reads as TGTGCCAGCAGTTTACGACAGGGGTCCTACGAGCAGTACTTC. The encoded protein is CASSLRQGSYEQYF. The rearrangement joins TRBV28 to TRBJ2-7; TRBD1 agrees at 8 bases. This CDR3 has 14 residues. The V gene end was trimmed by 2 bases and the J gene end by 1 base; junction bases not matched to a gene: 1. CDR1 MDHEN and CDR2 SYDVKM come from the germline V gene. The whole variable domain, filled in from reference TRBV28 and TRBJ2-7, reads DVKVTQSSRYLVKRTGEKVFLECVQDMDHENMFWYRQDPGLGLRLIYFSYDVKMKEKGDIPEGYSVSREKKERFSLILESASTNQTSMYLCASSLRQGSYEQYFGPGTRLTVT.

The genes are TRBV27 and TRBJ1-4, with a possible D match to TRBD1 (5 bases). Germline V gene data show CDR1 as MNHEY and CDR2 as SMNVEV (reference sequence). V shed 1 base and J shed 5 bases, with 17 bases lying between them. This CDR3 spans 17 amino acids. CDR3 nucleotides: TGTGCCAGCAGTTTATATCGCCGCAGGGACTTAAATGAAAAACTGTTTTTT. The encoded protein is CASSLYRRRDLNEKLFF.

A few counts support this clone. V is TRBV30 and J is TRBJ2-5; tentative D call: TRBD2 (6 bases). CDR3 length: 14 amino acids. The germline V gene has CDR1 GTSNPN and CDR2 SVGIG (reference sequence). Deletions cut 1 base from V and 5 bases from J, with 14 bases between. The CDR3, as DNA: TGTGCCTGGAGTGACGGGACTTTGGGGGAGACCCAGTACTTC. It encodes CAWSDGTLGETQYF.

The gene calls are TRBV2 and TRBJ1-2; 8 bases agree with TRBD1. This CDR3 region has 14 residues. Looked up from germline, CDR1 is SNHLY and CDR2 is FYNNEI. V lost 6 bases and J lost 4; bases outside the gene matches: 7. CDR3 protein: CASSGDRGSYGYTF. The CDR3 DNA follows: TGTGCCAGCAGCGGTGACAGGGGATCCTATGGCTACACCTTC.

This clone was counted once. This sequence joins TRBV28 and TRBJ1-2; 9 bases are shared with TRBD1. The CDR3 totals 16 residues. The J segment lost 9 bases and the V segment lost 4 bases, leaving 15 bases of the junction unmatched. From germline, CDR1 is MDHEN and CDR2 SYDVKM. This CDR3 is CASSSPSGGGQGSYTF. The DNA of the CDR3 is TGTGCCAGCAGTTCACCTTCAGGGGGGGGACAGGGAAGCTACACCTTC.

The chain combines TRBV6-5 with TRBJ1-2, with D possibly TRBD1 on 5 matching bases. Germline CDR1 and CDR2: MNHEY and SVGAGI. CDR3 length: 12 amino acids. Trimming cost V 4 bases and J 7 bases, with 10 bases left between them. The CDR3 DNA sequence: TGTGCCAGCAGTTCCCAGGGCGGTGGCTACACCTTC. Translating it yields CASSSQGGGYTF.

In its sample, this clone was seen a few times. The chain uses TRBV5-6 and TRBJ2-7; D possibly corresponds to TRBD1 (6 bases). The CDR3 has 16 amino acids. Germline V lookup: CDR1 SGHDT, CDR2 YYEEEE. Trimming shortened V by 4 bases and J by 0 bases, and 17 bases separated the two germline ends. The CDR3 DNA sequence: TGTGCCAGCAGCAAACGGACAGTTTACCTCTCCTACGAGCAGTACTTC. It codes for CASSKRTVYLSYEQYF.

The CDR3 DNA reads as TGCGCCAGCAGCTTGGTAGGGGTGTACGAGCAGTACTTC. It translates to CASSLVGVYEQYF. The chain carries TRBV5-1 and TRBJ2-5; TRBD1 is a possible D gene (5 bases). The DNA end is more similar to TRBJ2-7, so the J call may be wrong. Germline assignment: CDR1 SGHRS and CDR2 YFSETQ. The CDR3 extends over 13 amino acids.

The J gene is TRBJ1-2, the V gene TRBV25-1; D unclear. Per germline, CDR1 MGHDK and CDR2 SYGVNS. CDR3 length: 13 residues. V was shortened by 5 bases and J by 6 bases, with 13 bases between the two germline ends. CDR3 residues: CASSLGGVNGYTF. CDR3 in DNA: TGTGCCAGCAGTTTAGGTGGAGTGAATGGCTACACCTTC.

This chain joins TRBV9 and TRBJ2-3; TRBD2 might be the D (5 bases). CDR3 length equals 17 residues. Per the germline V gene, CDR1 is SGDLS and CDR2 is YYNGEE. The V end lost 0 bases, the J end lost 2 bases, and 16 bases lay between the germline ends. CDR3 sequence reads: CASSVAFGGSHTDTQYF. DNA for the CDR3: TGTGCCAGCAGCGTAGCCTTTGGCGGGTCCCACACAGATACGCAGTATTTT.

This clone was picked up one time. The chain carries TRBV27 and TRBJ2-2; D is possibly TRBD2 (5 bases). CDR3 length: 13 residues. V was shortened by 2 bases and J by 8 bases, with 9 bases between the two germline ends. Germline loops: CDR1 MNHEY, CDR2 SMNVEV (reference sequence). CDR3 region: CASSLRGGGELFF. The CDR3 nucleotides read TGTGCCAGCAGTTTAAGAGGCGGGGGGGAGCTGTTTTTT.

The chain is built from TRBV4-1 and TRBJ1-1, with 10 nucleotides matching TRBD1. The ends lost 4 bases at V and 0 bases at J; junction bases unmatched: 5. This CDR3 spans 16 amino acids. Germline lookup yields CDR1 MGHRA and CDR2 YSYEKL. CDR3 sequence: CASSPGQGPMNTEAFF. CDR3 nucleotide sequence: TGCGCCAGCAGCCCGGGACAGGGGCCCATGAACACTGAAGCTTTCTTT.

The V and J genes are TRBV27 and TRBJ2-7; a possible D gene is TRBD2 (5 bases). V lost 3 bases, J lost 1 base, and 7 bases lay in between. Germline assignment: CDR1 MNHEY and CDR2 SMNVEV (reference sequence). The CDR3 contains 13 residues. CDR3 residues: CASSFGISYEQYF. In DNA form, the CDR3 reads TGTGCCAGCAGTTTCGGGATTTCCTACGAGCAGTACTTC.

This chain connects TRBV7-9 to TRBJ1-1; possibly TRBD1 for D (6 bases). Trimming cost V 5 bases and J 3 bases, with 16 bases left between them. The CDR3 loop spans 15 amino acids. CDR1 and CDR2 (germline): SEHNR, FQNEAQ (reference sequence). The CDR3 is CASSDRGGPYTEAFF. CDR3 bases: TGTGCCAGCAGCGACCGGGGGGGGCCTTACACTGAAGCTTTCTTT.

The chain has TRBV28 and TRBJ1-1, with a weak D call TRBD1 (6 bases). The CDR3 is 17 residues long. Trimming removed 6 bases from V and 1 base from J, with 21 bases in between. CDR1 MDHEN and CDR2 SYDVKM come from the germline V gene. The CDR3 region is CASRPTSGAGSNTEAFF. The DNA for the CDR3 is TGTGCCAGCAGACCCACCTCAGGGGCCGGATCGAACACTGAAGCTTTCTTT.